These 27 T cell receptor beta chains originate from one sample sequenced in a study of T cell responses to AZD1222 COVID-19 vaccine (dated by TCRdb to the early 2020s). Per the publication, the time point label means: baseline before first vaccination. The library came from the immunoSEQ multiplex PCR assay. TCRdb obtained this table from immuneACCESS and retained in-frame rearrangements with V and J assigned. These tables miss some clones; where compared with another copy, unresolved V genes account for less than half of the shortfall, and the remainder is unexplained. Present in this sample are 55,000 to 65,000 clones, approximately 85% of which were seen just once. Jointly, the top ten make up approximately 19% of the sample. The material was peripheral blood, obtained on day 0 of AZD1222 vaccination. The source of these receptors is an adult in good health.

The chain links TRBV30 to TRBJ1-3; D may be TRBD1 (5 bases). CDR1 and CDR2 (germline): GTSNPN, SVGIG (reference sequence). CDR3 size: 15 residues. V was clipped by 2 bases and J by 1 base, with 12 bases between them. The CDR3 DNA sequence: TGTGCCTGGAGTAATTACGGGACTTCTGGAAACACCATATATTTT. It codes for CAWSNYGTSGNTIYF.

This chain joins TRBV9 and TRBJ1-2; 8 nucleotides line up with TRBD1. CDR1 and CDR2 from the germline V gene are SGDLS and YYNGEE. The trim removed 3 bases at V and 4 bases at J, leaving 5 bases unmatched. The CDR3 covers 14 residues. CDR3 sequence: CASSEGTGIYGYTF. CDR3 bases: TGTGCCAGCAGCGAAGGGACAGGTATCTATGGCTACACCTTC. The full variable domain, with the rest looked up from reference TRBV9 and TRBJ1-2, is DSGVTQTPKHLITATGQRVTLRCSPRSGDLSVYWYQQSLDQGLQFLIQYYNGEERAKGNILERFSAQQFPDLHSELNLSSLELGDSALYFCASSEGTGIYGYTFGSGTRLTVV.

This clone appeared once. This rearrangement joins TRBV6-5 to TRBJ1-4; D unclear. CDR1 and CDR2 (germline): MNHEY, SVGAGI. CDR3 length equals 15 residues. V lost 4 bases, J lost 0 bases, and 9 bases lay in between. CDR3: CASSFQSATNEKLFF. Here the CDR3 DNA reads TGTGCCAGCAGTTTCCAGAGTGCAACTAATGAAAAACTGTTTTTT.

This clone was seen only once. The CDR3 reads CASSQSGPGSTEAFF. CDR3 in DNA: TGTGCCAGCAGCCAGAGTGGGCCCGGGAGCACTGAAGCTTTCTTT. The chain uses TRBV3-1 (or the pseudogene TRBV3-2) and TRBJ1-1; D unresolved. CDR1 and CDR2 from the germline V gene are LGHDT and YNNKEL (reference sequence). CDR3 length equals 15 residues. The germline V and J ends were trimmed by 3 bases and 4 bases, with 15 bases remaining between them.

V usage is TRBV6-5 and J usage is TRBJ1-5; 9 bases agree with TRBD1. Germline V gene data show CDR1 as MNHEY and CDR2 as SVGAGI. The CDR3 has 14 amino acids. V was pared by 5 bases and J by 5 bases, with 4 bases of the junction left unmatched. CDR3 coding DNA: TGTGCCAGCAGTCAGGGACAGGGACATCAGCCCCAGCATTTT. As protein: CASSQGQGHQPQHF.

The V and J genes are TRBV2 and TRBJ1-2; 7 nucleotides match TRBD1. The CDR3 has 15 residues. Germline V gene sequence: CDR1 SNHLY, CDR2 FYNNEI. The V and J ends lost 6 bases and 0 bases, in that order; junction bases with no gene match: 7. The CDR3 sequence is CASSFSGTANYGYTF. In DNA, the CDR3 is TGTGCCAGCAGCTTCTCCGGGACAGCTAACTATGGCTACACCTTC.

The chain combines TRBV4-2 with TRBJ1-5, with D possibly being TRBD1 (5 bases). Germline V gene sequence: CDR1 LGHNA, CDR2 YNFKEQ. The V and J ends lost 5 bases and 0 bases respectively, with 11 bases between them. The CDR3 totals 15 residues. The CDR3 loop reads CASSKRDVSNQPQHF. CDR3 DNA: TGTGCCAGCAGCAAGCGGGACGTTAGCAATCAGCCCCAGCATTTT.

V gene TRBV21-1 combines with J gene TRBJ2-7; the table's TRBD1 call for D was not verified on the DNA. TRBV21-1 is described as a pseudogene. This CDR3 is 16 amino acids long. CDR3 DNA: TGTGCCAGCAGACCGATTGGGACAGGGGGCTTTTACGAGCAGTACTTC. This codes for CASRPIGTGGFYEQYF.

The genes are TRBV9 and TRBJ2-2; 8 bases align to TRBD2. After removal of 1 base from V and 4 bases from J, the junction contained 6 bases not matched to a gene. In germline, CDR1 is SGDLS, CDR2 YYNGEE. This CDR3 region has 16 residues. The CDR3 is CASSVSAGGGTGELFF. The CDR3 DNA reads TGTGCCAGCAGCGTAAGCGCGGGGGGAGGCACCGGGGAGCTGTTTTTT. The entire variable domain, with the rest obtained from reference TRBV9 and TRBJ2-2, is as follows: DSGVTQTPKHLITATGQRVTLRCSPRSGDLSVYWYQQSLDQGLQFLIQYYNGEERAKGNILERFSAQQFPDLHSELNLSSLELGDSALYFCASSVSAGGGTGELFFGEGSRLTVL.

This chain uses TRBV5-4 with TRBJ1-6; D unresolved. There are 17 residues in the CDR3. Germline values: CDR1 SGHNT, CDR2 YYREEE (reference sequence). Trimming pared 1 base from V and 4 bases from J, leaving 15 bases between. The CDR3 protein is CASSLSRTANYNSPLHF. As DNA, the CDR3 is TGTGCCAGCAGCTTGTCCCGGACCGCGAATTATAATTCACCCCTCCACTTT.

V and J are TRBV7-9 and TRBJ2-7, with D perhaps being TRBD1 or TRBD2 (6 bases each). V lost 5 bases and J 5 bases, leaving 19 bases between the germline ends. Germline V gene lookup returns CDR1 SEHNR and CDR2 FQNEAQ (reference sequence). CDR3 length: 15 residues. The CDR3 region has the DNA TGTGCCAGCAGCACCGAGGGGGGTGTGGTCCACGAGCAGTACTTC. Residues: CASSTEGGVVHEQYF.

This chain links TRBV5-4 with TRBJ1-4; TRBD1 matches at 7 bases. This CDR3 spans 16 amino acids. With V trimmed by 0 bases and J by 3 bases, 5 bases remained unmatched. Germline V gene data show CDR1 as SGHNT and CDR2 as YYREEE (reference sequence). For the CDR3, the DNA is TGTGCCAGCAGCTTGGGAGGGGACAGAGCTAATGAAAAACTGTTTTTT. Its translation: CASSLGGDRANEKLFF. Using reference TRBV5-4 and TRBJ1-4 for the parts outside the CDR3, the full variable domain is ETGVTQSPTHLIKTRGQQVTLRCSSQSGHNTVSWYQQALGQGPQFIFQYYREEENGRGNFPPRFSGLQFPNYSSELNVNALELDDSALYLCASSLGGDRANEKLFFGSGTQLSVL.

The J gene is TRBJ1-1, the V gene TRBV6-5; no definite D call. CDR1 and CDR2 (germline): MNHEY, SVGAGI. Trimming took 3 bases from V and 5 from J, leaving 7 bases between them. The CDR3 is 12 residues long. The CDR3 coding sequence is TGTGCCAGCAGTTATAAGGATACTGAAGCTTTCTTT. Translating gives CASSYKDTEAFF.

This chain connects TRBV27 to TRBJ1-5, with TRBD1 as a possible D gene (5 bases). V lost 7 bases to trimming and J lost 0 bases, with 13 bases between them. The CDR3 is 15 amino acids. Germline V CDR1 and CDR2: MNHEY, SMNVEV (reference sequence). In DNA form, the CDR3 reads TGTGCCAGCATGGCAGGGTTAAATAGCAATCAGCCCCAGCATTTT. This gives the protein CASMAGLNSNQPQHF.

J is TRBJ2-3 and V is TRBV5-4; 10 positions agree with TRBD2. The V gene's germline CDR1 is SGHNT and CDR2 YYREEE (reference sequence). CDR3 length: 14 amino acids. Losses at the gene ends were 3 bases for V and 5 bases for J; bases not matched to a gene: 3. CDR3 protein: CASSSGLARDTQYF. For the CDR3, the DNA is TGTGCCAGCAGCTCGGGACTAGCGAGAGATACGCAGTATTTT. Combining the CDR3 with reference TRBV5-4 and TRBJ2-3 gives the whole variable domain ETGVTQSPTHLIKTRGQQVTLRCSSQSGHNTVSWYQQALGQGPQFIFQYYREEENGRGNFPPRFSGLQFPNYSSELNVNALELDDSALYLCASSSGLARDTQYFGPGTRLTVL.

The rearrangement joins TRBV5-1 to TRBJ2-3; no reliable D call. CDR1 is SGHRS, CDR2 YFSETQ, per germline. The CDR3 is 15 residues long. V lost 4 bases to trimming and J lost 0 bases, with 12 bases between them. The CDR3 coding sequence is TGCGCCAGCAGCGCGATAGGATCTAGCACAGATACGCAGTATTTT. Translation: CASSAIGSSTDTQYF.

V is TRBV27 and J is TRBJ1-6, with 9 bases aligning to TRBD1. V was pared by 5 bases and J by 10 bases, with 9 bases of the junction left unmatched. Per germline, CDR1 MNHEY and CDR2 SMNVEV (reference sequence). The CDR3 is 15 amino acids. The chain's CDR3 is CASSLGQGWKSPLHF. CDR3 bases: TGTGCCAGCAGTCTGGGACAGGGTTGGAAATCACCCCTCCACTTT.

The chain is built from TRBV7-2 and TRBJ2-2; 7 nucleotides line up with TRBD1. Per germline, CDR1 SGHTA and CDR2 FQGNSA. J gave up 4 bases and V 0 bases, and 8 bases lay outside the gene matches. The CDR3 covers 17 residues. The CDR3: CASSLARQGWSTGELFF. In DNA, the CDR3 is TGTGCCAGCAGCTTAGCCAGACAGGGATGGAGCACCGGGGAGCTGTTTTTT.

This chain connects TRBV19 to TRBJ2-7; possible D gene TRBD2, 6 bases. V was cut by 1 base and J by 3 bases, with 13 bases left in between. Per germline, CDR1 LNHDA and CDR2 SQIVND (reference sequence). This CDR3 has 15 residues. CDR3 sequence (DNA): TGTGCCAGTAGTATAGCGGGGACTCCCAACTACGAGCAGTACTTC. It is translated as CASSIAGTPNYEQYF.

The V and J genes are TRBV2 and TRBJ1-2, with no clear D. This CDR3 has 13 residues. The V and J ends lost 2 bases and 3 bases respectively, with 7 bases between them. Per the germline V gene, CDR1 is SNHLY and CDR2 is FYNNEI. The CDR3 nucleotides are TGTGCCAGCAGTGAAAACCACGACTATGGCTACACCTTC. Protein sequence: CASSENHDYGYTF.

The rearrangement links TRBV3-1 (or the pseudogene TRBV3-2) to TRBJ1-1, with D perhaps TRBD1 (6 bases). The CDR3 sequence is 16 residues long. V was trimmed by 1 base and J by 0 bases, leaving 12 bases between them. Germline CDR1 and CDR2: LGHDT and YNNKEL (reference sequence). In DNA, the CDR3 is TGTGCCAGCAGCCAAGTTAGGACAGAAATGAACACTGAAGCTTTCTTT. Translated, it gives CASSQVRTEMNTEAFF.

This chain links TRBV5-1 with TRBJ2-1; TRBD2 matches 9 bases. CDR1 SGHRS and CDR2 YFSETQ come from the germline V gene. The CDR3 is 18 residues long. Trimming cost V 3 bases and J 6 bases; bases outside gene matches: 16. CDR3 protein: CASSYIAGAGILGNEQFF. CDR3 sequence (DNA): TGCGCCAGCAGCTACATAGCGGGGGCCGGTATCCTCGGCAATGAGCAGTTCTTC.

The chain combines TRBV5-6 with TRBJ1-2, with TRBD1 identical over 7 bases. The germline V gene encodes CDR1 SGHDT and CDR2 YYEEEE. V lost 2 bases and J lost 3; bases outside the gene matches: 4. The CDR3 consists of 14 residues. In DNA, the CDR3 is TGTGCCAGCAGCTTACAGGGGAACGACTATGGCTACACCTTC. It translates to CASSLQGNDYGYTF. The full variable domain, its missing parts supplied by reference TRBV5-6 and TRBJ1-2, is DAGVTQSPTHLIKTRGQQVTLRCSPKSGHDTVSWYQQALGQGPQFIFQYYEEEERQRGNFPDRFSGHQFPNYSSELNVNALLLGDSALYLCASSLQGNDYGYTFGSGTRLTVV.

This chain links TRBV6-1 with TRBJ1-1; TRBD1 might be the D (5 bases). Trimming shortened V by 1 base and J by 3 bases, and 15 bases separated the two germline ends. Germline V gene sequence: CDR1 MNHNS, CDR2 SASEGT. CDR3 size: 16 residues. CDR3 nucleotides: TGTGCCAGCAGTGAAGGGATAGGGGCTTGGGACACTGAAGCTTTCTTT. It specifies CASSEGIGAWDTEAFF.

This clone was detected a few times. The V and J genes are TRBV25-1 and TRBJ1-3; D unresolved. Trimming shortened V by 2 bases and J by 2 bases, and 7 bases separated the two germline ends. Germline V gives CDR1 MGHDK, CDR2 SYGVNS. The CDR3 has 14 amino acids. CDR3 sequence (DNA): TGTGCCAGCAGTGAAGAAAAGACTGGAAACACCATATATTTT. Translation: CASSEEKTGNTIYF.

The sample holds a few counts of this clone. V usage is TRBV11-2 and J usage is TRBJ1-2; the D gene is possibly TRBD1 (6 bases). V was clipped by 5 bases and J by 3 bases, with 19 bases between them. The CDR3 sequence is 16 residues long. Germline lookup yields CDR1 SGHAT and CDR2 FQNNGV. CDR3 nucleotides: TGTGCCAGCAGCCCCTATGGGGGGGGCGAAGACTATGGCTACACCTTC. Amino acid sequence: CASSPYGGGEDYGYTF. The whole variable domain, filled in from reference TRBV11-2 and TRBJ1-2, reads EAGVAQSPRYKIIEKRQSVAFWCNPISGHATLYWYQQILGQGPKLLIQFQNNGVVDDSQLPKDRFSAERLKGVDSTLKIQPAKLEDSAVYLCASSPYGGGEDYGYTFGSGTRLTVV.

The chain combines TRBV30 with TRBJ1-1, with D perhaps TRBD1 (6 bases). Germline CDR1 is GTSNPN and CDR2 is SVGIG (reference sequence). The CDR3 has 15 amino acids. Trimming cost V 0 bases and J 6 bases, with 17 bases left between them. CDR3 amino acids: CAWSVHTGRPPEAFF. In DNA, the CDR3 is TGTGCCTGGAGTGTACATACAGGGCGTCCTCCTGAAGCTTTCTTT.